These T cell receptor beta chains were read from a single sample in a study of blood T cell repertoires in COVID-19. The method was immunoSEQ multiplex PCR; TCRdb's version includes in-frame clones alone and lacks a portion of them. The data show 350,000 to 400,000 clones, approximately 86% seen once. Sequenced input: peripheral blood. The source of these receptors is a woman aged 55-75 years with COVID-19, enrolled during active disease. CDR3s include the opening cysteine and the closing phenylalanine or tryptophan. The D gene is left open where the match is weak.

v_call: TRBV7-3
d_call: NA
j_call: TRBJ1-1
cdr3_aa: CASSLDGYTEAFF

v_call: TRBV9
d_call: NA
j_call: TRBJ1-2
cdr3_aa: CASSVQGYSMEGYTF

v_call: TRBV4-2
d_call: TRBD2
j_call: TRBJ2-5
cdr3_aa: CASSQEWASGEETQYF

v_call: TRBV7-8
d_call: NA
j_call: TRBJ1-6
cdr3_aa: CASSFTGPNSPLHF

v_call: TRBV28
d_call: NA
j_call: TRBJ2-7
cdr3_aa: CASSFYQQGYEQYF

v_call: TRBV6-2/TRBV6-3
d_call: NA
j_call: TRBJ1-4
cdr3_aa: CASSKRGEKLFF

v_call: TRBV11-2
d_call: NA
j_call: TRBJ1-1
cdr3_aa: CASSRGGTEAFF

v_call: TRBV27
d_call: TRBD1
j_call: TRBJ1-4
cdr3_aa: CASKEQGATNEKLFF

v_call: TRBV6-5
d_call: NA
j_call: TRBJ2-7
cdr3_aa: CASTRDSSREQYF

v_call: TRBV5-1
d_call: TRBD2
j_call: TRBJ2-5
cdr3_aa: CASSSRLAGGLVETQYF

v_call: TRBV11-3
d_call: NA
j_call: TRBJ1-3
cdr3_aa: CASSLVVGNTIYF

v_call: TRBV6-5
d_call: NA
j_call: TRBJ2-6
cdr3_aa: CASMLARTGANVLTF

v_call: TRBV30
d_call: TRBD1
j_call: TRBJ1-6
cdr3_aa: CAWSYGDRVGSPLHF

v_call: TRBV7-2
d_call: NA
j_call: TRBJ2-1
cdr3_aa: CASSLVFSGNEQFF

v_call: TRBV9
d_call: NA
j_call: TRBJ1-4
cdr3_aa: CASSQGGANEKLFF

v_call: TRBV3-1/TRBV3-2
d_call: TRBD1
j_call: TRBJ2-2
cdr3_aa: CASSQTGAANTGELFF

v_call: TRBV7-6
d_call: TRBD2
j_call: TRBJ2-1
cdr3_aa: CASSSLPLGAGGLYNEQFF

v_call: TRBV10-3
d_call: TRBD2
j_call: TRBJ2-7
cdr3_aa: CAISESLAGGYEQYF

v_call: TRBV7-2
d_call: NA
j_call: TRBJ1-1
cdr3_aa: CASQQQSNTEAFF

v_call: TRBV2
d_call: NA
j_call: TRBJ1-2
cdr3_aa: CASRGTTIFYGYTF

v_call: TRBV30
d_call: NA
j_call: TRBJ1-5
cdr3_aa: CAWSPGTRFQPQHF

v_call: TRBV7-6
d_call: NA
j_call: TRBJ2-3
cdr3_aa: CASSLWVGGPADTQYF

v_call: TRBV6-5
d_call: NA
j_call: TRBJ1-2
cdr3_aa: CASNHRRERSYGYTF

v_call: TRBV7-9
d_call: NA
j_call: TRBJ1-1
cdr3_aa: CASIKSRGLNTEAFF

v_call: TRBV5-4
d_call: NA
j_call: TRBJ2-1
cdr3_aa: CASSGGSYNEQFF

v_call: TRBV5-1
d_call: NA
j_call: TRBJ2-3
cdr3_aa: CASSVGQTSTDTQYF

v_call: TRBV9
d_call: NA
j_call: TRBJ1-1
cdr3_aa: CASSSMSWGRPHTEAFF

v_call: TRBV5-1
d_call: TRBD2
j_call: TRBJ2-1
cdr3_aa: CASTQELSGGADEQFF

v_call: TRBV7-9
d_call: NA
j_call: TRBJ1-1
cdr3_aa: CASSLLGGEAFF